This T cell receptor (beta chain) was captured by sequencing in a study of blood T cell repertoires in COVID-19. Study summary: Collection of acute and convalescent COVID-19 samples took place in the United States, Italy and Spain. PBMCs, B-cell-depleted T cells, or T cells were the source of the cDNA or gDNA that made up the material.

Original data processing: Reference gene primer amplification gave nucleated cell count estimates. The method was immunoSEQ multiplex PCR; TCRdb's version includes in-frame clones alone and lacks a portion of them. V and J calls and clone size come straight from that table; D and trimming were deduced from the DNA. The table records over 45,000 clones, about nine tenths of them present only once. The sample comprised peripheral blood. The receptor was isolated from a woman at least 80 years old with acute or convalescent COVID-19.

The CDR3 DNA reads TGCGCCAGCAGAGGGGGGGCCAGCGATACGCAGTATTTT. This encodes CASRGGASDTQYF. The V gene is TRBV5-1, the J gene TRBJ2-3, with TRBD2 as a possible D gene (7 bases). Germline CDR1 reads SGHRS; CDR2 reads YFSETQ. This CDR3 has 13 amino acids. Trimming left V 5 bases short and J 6 bases short, with 13 bases between.